This section outlines one T cell receptor beta chain sequence together with its context. The antigen remains undetermined. This sample was taken from a study of T cell responses to AZD1222 COVID-19 vaccine. The germline gives CDR1 MNHEY, CDR2 SVGAGI. V lost 7 bases to trimming and J lost 7 bases; unmatched junction nucleotides: 12. The CDR3 spans 14 residues. Produced via immunoSEQ multiplex PCR; TCRdb's table is partial and in-frame only. This table holds about 150,000 clones, 87% found once. Notes on the study in general: Only six AZD1222 recipients tested seropositive at baseline.

This clonotype originated in an adult who received the AZD1222 COVID-19 vaccine. The chain employs TRBV6-5 and TRBJ1-2; 7 bases are a match to TRBD1. Sequenced here: peripheral blood, sampled 28 days after the second AZD1222 dose. This CDR3 is CASKVQGTVAGYTF. The CDR3 DNA is TGTGCCAGCAAAGTTCAGGGGACAGTTGCTGGCTACACCTTC.